The 10 T cell receptor beta chains in this list originate from one sample, sequenced in a study of blood T cell repertoires in COVID-19. Repertoires were generated with immunoSEQ multiplex PCR, while TCRdb's copy carries only in-frame clones and drops some. The sample records 200,000 to 250,000 clones, roughly four fifths being singletons. Sample: PBMCs or T cells enriched from blood (not recorded which). Every receptor here comes from a man aged 35 to 55 who had recovered from COVID-19.

The chain joins TRBV6-5 to TRBJ1-3; 7 nucleotides agree with TRBD1. The V gene end was trimmed by 6 bases and the J gene end by 3 bases; junction bases not matched to a gene: 8. The CDR3 is 15 residues long. Germline V gene sequence: CDR1 MNHEY, CDR2 SVGAGI. The CDR3 is CASSLDRAGGNTIYF. The CDR3 DNA follows: TGTGCCAGCAGCCTTGACAGGGCCGGTGGAAACACCATATATTTT.

This sequence joins TRBV25-1 and TRBJ2-4; tentative D call: TRBD2 (8 bases). Trimming cost V 5 bases and J 2 bases, with 16 bases left between them. There are 16 residues in the CDR3. CDR1 MGHDK and CDR2 SYGVNS come from the germline V gene. In nucleotides, the CDR3 is TGTGCCAGCAGTAAGGGGGCGGGGGGCTCCAAAAACATTCAGTACTTC. This translates into CASSKGAGGSKNIQYF.

J is TRBJ2-2 and V is TRBV6-5, with D possibly matching TRBD1 (7 bases). CDR3 length: 16 residues. Germline V gives CDR1 MNHEY, CDR2 SVGAGI. V lost 8 bases, J lost 1 base, and 17 bases lay in between. The CDR3 region is CASRWGGTVNTGELFF. CDR3 DNA sequence: TGTGCCAGCCGTTGGGGCGGGACAGTGAACACCGGGGAGCTGTTTTTT.

The J gene is TRBJ2-1, the V gene TRBV7-8; 7 nucleotides line up with TRBD2. Germline assignment: CDR1 SGHVS and CDR2 FQNEAQ. CDR3 length: 18 residues. Trimming took 4 bases from V and 5 from J; bases not matched to a gene: 17. The CDR3 loop reads CASSWGNKRSGDHNEQFF. The CDR3 DNA follows: TGTGCCAGCAGCTGGGGTAATAAAAGGAGCGGGGACCACAATGAGCAGTTCTTC.

This chain uses TRBV5-4 with TRBJ2-2, with 9 bases matching TRBD2. The CDR3 extends over 18 amino acids. Losses at the gene ends were 3 bases for V and 6 bases for J; bases not matched to a gene: 15. The germline V gene encodes CDR1 SGHNT and CDR2 YYREEE (reference sequence). CDR3 loop: CASSSPNSGGGAPGELFF. Written as DNA, the CDR3 is TGTGCCAGCAGCTCCCCCAACTCGGGCGGGGGGGCCCCCGGGGAGCTGTTTTTT. Complete variable domain (other parts from reference TRBV5-4 and TRBJ2-2): ETGVTQSPTHLIKTRGQQVTLRCSSQSGHNTVSWYQQALGQGPQFIFQYYREEENGRGNFPPRFSGLQFPNYSSELNVNALELDDSALYLCASSSPNSGGGAPGELFFGEGSRLTVL.

The rearrangement uses TRBV30 and TRBJ1-1; no firm D call. The CDR3 runs 13 residues. The germline V gene encodes CDR1 GTSNPN and CDR2 SVGIG (reference sequence). V was clipped by 2 bases and J by 2 bases, with 9 bases between them. As DNA, the CDR3 is TGTGCCTGGAGTTTAACTGAAAACACTGAAGCTTTCTTT. Translating gives CAWSLTENTEAFF.

The chain employs TRBV15 and TRBJ2-7, with TRBD1 as a possible D gene (6 bases). This CDR3 is built from 16 residues. CDR1 is LNHNV and CDR2 is YYDKDF in the germline V gene (reference sequence). Trimming took off 9 bases at V and 1 base at J, with 22 bases between the two ends. CDR3 DNA sequence: TGTGCCACGGTGGGCCAGGGGCATTTACCTTCCTACGAGCAGTACTTC. Translation: CATVGQGHLPSYEQYF.

The CDR3 DNA sequence: TGTGCCAGCAGTATGGACAGTGGGCGGACCTACGAGCAGTACTTC. Protein: CASSMDSGRTYEQYF. The J gene is TRBJ2-7, the V gene TRBV5-4; D is perhaps TRBD1 (6 bases). Germline lookup yields CDR1 SGHNT and CDR2 YYREEE (reference sequence). The V and J ends lost 5 bases and 2 bases respectively, with 17 bases between them. CDR3 size: 15 residues.

This chain links TRBV15 with TRBJ2-1; 11 bases agree with TRBD2. Unmatched junction bases numbered 9, after V lost 6 bases and J lost 5 bases. Germline values: CDR1 LNHNV, CDR2 YYDKDF (reference sequence). This CDR3 region has 16 residues. This chain's CDR3 is CATRIAGGLGHNEQFF. The CDR3 nucleotides read TGTGCCACCAGGATAGCGGGGGGGCTTGGACACAATGAGCAGTTCTTC.

The chain is built from TRBV7-9 and TRBJ2-7; maybe TRBD1 (6 bases). The CDR3 covers 14 residues. V gave up 0 bases and J gave up 4 bases, with 10 bases separating them. From germline, CDR1 is SEHNR and CDR2 FQNEAQ (reference sequence). The CDR3 sequence is CASSLAGTPYEQYF. The CDR3 DNA reads TGTGCCAGCAGCTTAGCCGGGACACCTTACGAGCAGTACTTC. Full variable domain (rest looked up from reference TRBV7-9 and TRBJ2-7): DTGVSQNPRHKITKRGQNVTFRCDPISEHNRLYWYRQTLGQGPEFLTYFQNEAQLEKSRLLSDRFSAERPKGSFSTLEIQRTEQGDSAMYLCASSLAGTPYEQYFGPGTRLTVT.